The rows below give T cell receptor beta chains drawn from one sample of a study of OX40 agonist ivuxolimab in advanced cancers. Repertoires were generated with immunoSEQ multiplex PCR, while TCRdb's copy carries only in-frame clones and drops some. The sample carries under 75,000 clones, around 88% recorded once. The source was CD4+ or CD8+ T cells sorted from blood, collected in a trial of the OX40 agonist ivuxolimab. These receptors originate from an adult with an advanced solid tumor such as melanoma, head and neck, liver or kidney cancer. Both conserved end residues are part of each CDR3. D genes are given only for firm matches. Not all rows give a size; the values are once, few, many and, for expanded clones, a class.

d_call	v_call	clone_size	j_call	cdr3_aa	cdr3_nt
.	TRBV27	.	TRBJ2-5	CASSLSDQETQYF	TGTGCCAGCAGTTTGAGTGACCAAGAGACCCAGTACTTC
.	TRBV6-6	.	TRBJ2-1	CASSYLNEQFF	TGTGCCAGCAGTTACCTAAATGAGCAGTTCTTC
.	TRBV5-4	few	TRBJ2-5	CASSLEVEGETQYF	TGTGCCAGCAGCTTGGAGGTCGAAGGAGAGACCCAGTACTTC
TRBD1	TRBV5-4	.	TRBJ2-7	CASSSLQGLRYEQYF	TGTGCCAGCAGCTCCTTACAGGGGCTGCGATACGAGCAGTACTTC
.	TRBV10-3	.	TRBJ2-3	CAISATDTQYF	TGTGCCATCAGTGCCACAGATACGCAGTATTTT
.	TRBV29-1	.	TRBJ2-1	CSVGSSYNEQFF	TGCAGCGTTGGTAGCTCCTACAATGAGCAGTTCTTC
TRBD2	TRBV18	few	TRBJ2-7	CASSPGGLRSEQYF	TGTGCCAGCTCGCCGGGGGGGCTGCGGTCTGAGCAGTACTTC
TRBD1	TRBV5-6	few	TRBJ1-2	CASSLLHRGLYGYTF	TGTGCCAGCAGCTTGCTCCACAGGGGGCTCTATGGCTACACCTTC
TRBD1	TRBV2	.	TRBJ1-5	CASSEGQALQTQHF	TGTGCCAGCAGTGAGGGACAGGCTCTTCAGACCCAGCATTTT
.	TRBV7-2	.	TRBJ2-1	CASSSGPSTLNEQFF	TGTGCCAGCAGCTCAGGGCCTAGCACCCTTAATGAGCAGTTCTTC